The TCR beta chain under discussion was sequenced for a study of shared clonotypes between healthy human individuals. Germline V gives CDR1 GTSNPN, CDR2 SVGIG (reference sequence). The CDR3 runs 14 residues. V was shortened by 2 bases and J by 2 bases, with 12 bases between the two germline ends. Study results and limitations: Naive CD4 clonotypes were shared across a handful of donors at roughly 5.3%.

This clone was counted only a few times. The antigen remains unidentified. CD45RO negativity and positive selection for CCR7 defined naive CD8 cells, a population that excluded terminally differentiated effector memory CD45RA+ cells. Assay execution took place at the deep level. For each subset, genomic DNA was distributed in equal portions over several immunoSEQ plates. Original data processing: Junction-only immunoSEQ sequences carried no quality scores, so filtering differed. The data were produced by immunoSEQ multiplex PCR, yet TCRdb's version contains in-frame clones alone and is incomplete. V, J and clone size were drawn from that table, and D and trimming were deduced from the DNA. The table records about 2.1 million clones, roughly 91% of them present only once.

The sample consisted of naive CD8+ T cells from PBMCs. The chain employs TRBV30 and TRBJ1-2; D ambiguous. This clonotype was sampled from a man aged 18 to 30 in good health. Some clones in this sample may be carry-over from other donors' samples. CDR3 sequence (DNA): TGTGCCTGGAGTCCTAAGATGACCAACTATGGCTACACCTTC. Translation: CAWSPKMTNYGYTF.